The clone carrying this T cell receptor beta chain was observed many times. The data belong to a study of read filtering for tumor transcriptome and immune sequencing. Trimming took off 4 bases at V and 3 bases at J, with 16 bases between the two ends. The germline V gene has CDR1 MGHRA and CDR2 YSYEKL. The CDR3 has 15 residues. The library was built from 400 ng RNA with molecular barcoded adaptors for alpha/delta and beta/gamma chains. TCRdb redid the calling of the reads with MiXCR, one entry per CDR3 protein. The table has about 23,000 distinct CDR3 sequences, roughly 13% seen once. J is TRBJ2-7 and V is TRBV4-1, with TRBD2 as a possible D gene (5 bases). The sequenced sample consisted of a population of CD138-negative cells sorted from bone marrow. The clonotype originates from a donor at least 40 years old with multiple myeloma. Written as DNA, the CDR3 is TGCGCCAGCAGCCTGGACTTCTCCATTGTCTACGAGCAGTACTTC. This sequence encodes CASSLDFSIVYEQYF.